A selection of T cell receptor beta chains follows, all from one sample in a study of Ad26.COV2.S vaccination and SARS-CoV-2 variants. Profiled with immunoSEQ multiplex PCR; TCRdb holds only in-frame clones, not every one. This table holds roughly 400,000 clones, around 92% found once. The sequences come from peripheral blood, collected in a trial of Ad26.COV2.S vaccine versus placebo. These receptors were collected from a person between 18 and 60 years old who received the Ad26.COV2.S COVID-19 vaccine or a placebo. CDR3s include the opening cysteine and the closing phenylalanine or tryptophan. D genes are given only for firm matches. Clone size is stated in some rows and not others, as once, few, many or a class when expanded.

V gene	D gene	clone size	J gene	CDR3 protein	CDR3 DNA
TRBV3-1/TRBV3-2	NA	NA	TRBJ2-3	CASSQGTPTPTDTQYF	TGTGCCAGCAGCCAAGGAACACCTACACCCACAGATACGCAGTATTTT
TRBV10-2	NA	NA	TRBJ1-1	CASSEGGTEAFF	TGCGCCAGCAGTGAAGGGGGGACTGAAGCTTTCTTT
TRBV3-1/TRBV3-2	TRBD1	NA	TRBJ1-2	CASSKKGGGYGYTF	TGTGCCAGCAGCAAAAAAGGGGGCGGGTATGGCTACACCTTC
TRBV28	NA	NA	TRBJ2-5	CASTASRVGKTQYF	TGTGCCAGCACCGCGTCTAGGGTCGGAAAGACCCAGTACTTC
TRBV5-1	TRBD1	once	TRBJ1-2	CASSNPGQGFSGYTF	TGCGCCAGCAGCAATCCGGGACAGGGTTTCTCGGGCTACACCTTC
TRBV3-1/TRBV3-2	TRBD2	NA	TRBJ2-7	CASSLRTSGLYAEYF	TGTGCCAGCAGCCTCCGGACTAGCGGGCTGTATGCTGAGTACTTC
TRBV7-2	TRBD2	NA	TRBJ2-3	CASSYGLAGGDTQYF	TGTGCCAGCAGTTACGGACTAGCGGGGGGAGATACGCAGTATTTT
TRBV24-1	NA	NA	TRBJ1-1	CATSEGADTEAFF	TGTGCCACCAGTGAGGGGGCGGACACTGAAGCTTTCTTT
TRBV12-3/TRBV12-4	NA	NA	TRBJ1-5	CASSWGNQPQHF	TGTGCCAGCAGTTGGGGAAATCAGCCCCAGCATTTT
TRBV19	NA	NA	TRBJ1-5	CASSIVGSNQPQHF	TGTGCCAGTAGTATAGTAGGGAGCAATCAGCCCCAGCATTTT
TRBV5-3	NA	NA	TRBJ1-5	CASPGEMNQPQHF	TGTGCCTCTCCAGGGGAGATGAATCAGCCCCAGCATTTT
TRBV28	NA	NA	TRBJ1-2	CASSPRTGNINYGYTF	TGTGCCAGCAGTCCCCGGACCGGCAACATTAACTATGGCTACACCTTC
TRBV2	NA	NA	TRBJ2-1	CASSERGSSYNEQFF	TGTGCCAGCAGTGAACGTGGGAGCTCCTACAATGAGCAGTTCTTC
TRBV19	NA	NA	TRBJ1-1	CASSFGGGAEAFF	TGTGCCAGTAGTTTCGGGGGTGGTGCTGAAGCTTTCTTT
TRBV7-6	NA	NA	TRBJ1-1	CASSLSAKNTEAFF	TGTGCCAGCAGCTTATCGGCAAAGAACACTGAAGCTTTCTTT
TRBV5-1	NA	NA	TRBJ1-3	CASSLESGNTIYF	TGCGCCAGCAGCCTAGAATCTGGAAACACCATATATTTT
TRBV27	NA	NA	TRBJ1-2	CASSLSGTREAYGYTF	TGTGCCAGCAGTTTATCCGGGACACGGGAAGCGTATGGCTACACCTTC
TRBV7-8	NA	NA	TRBJ1-1	CASSFIQALMNTEAFF	TGTGCCAGCAGCTTTATCCAGGCCCTAATGAACACTGAAGCTTTCTTT
TRBV21-1	NA	NA	TRBJ2-7	CASSFPEQEQYF	TGTGCCAGCAGCTTCCCAGAACAGGAGCAGTACTTC
TRBV2	NA	NA	TRBJ2-1	CASSEIRGRANNEQFF	TGTGCCAGCAGTGAAATTCGAGGGCGGGCGAACAATGAGCAGTTCTTC
TRBV5-1	NA	NA	TRBJ1-1	CASSWAPGTEAFF	TGCGCCAGCAGCTGGGCTCCGGGGACTGAAGCTTTCTTT
TRBV10-3	NA	NA	TRBJ2-1	CATYGGRAFGNEQFF	TGTGCCACTTACGGGGGACGCGCCTTCGGGAATGAGCAGTTCTTC
TRBV3-1/TRBV3-2	TRBD2	NA	TRBJ2-3	CASNYQLAGGTSTDTQYF	TGTGCCAGCAACTATCAACTAGCGGGGGGGACTAGCACAGATACGCAGTATTTT
TRBV2	NA	NA	TRBJ2-5	CASSEGPKETQYF	TGTGCCAGCAGTGAGGGGCCAAAAGAGACCCAGTACTTC
TRBV2	NA	NA	TRBJ2-1	CASTNGRVTYNEQFF	TGTGCCAGCACTAACGGCAGGGTGACCTACAATGAGCAGTTCTTC
TRBV4-3	NA	once	TRBJ1-1	CASSREGLEAFF	TGCGCCAGCAGCCGGGAGGGTTTGGAAGCTTTCTTT
TRBV29-1	NA	NA	TRBJ1-1	CSVERFVAVRNTEAFF	TGCAGCGTTGAAAGGTTTGTGGCAGTCAGGAACACTGAAGCTTTCTTT
TRBV27	NA	NA	TRBJ1-2	CASSPTTAYGYTF	TGTGCCAGCAGTCCCACGACGGCCTATGGCTACACCTTC
TRBV19	NA	once	TRBJ1-2	CASSIGGGGYTF	TGTGCCAGTAGTATTGGGGGAGGAGGCTACACCTTC
TRBV9	NA	NA	TRBJ2-3	CASSVDSFRTDTQYF	TGTGCCAGCAGCGTAGATAGCTTCCGCACAGATACGCAGTATTTT
TRBV5-6	TRBD1	NA	TRBJ2-3	CASSFIDRAGLDTQYF	TGTGCCAGCAGCTTCATCGACAGGGCAGGCTTAGATACGCAGTATTTT
TRBV7-9	TRBD2	NA	TRBJ2-1	CASSFGTSGGASNEQFF	TGTGCCAGCAGCTTCGGGACTAGCGGGGGGGCCAGTAATGAGCAGTTCTTC
TRBV4-1	NA	NA	TRBJ1-3	CASSQGPGAGNTIYF	TGCGCCAGCAGCCAAGGGCCGGGTGCTGGAAACACCATATATTTT
TRBV6-5	NA	NA	TRBJ1-5	CASRRSGTSNQPQHF	TGTGCCAGCAGGCGATCAGGGACTAGCAATCAGCCCCAGCATTTT
TRBV2	TRBD2	NA	TRBJ2-7	CASSGISGGTYEQYF	TGTGCCAGCAGTGGTATTAGCGGGGGCACCTACGAGCAGTACTTC
TRBV5-1	TRBD1	NA	TRBJ1-1	CASSYRDRASNTEAFF	TGCGCCAGCAGCTACCGGGACAGGGCCAGTAACACTGAAGCTTTCTTT
TRBV6-1	TRBD1	NA	TRBJ1-2	CASSEPGQGYGYTF	TGTGCCAGCAGTGAACCTGGACAGGGGTATGGCTACACCTTC
TRBV7-2	TRBD1	NA	TRBJ1-2	CASSWDREAWGYTF	TGTGCCAGCAGCTGGGACAGGGAAGCCTGGGGCTACACCTTC
TRBV7-2	NA	NA	TRBJ2-3	CASSLDRGDTQYF	TGTGCCAGCAGCTTAGACCGGGGGGATACGCAGTATTTT
TRBV5-1	NA	NA	TRBJ1-1	CASSLGQMNTEAFF	TGCGCCAGCAGCTTGGGACAGATGAACACTGAAGCTTTCTTT
TRBV7-6	NA	NA	TRBJ2-3	CASSLVRDTDTQYF	TGTGCCAGCAGCTTAGTTAGGGACACAGATACGCAGTATTTT
TRBV7-9	NA	NA	TRBJ2-3	CASSLASSDTQYF	TGTGCCAGCAGTTTGGCCTCTTCAGATACGCAGTATTTT
TRBV5-4	TRBD2	NA	TRBJ2-3	CASSGTTKRGATDTQYF	TGTGCCAGCAGCGGCACCACTAAGCGGGGGGCCACAGATACGCAGTATTTT
TRBV2	NA	NA	TRBJ2-3	CASTRATYNTDTQYF	TGTGCCAGCACAAGGGCTACCTACAACACAGATACGCAGTATTTT
TRBV15	NA	NA	TRBJ1-3	CATSRDRWGTIYF	TGTGCCACCAGCAGAGATCGGTGGGGCACCATATATTTT
TRBV7-9	TRBD1	NA	TRBJ1-2	CASSLTDRGDGYTF	TGTGCCAGCAGCTTGACGGACAGGGGCGATGGCTACACCTTC
TRBV11-2	NA	few	TRBJ1-6	CASMHGSGNSPLHF	TGTGCCAGCATGCACGGATCCGGGAATTCACCCCTCCACTTT
TRBV10-1	NA	NA	TRBJ2-7	CASSRDISLVHEQYF	TGCGCCAGTTCGAGGGACATTTCTCTAGTCCACGAGCAGTACTTC
TRBV5-1	NA	NA	TRBJ2-1	CASSSGLQGNEQFF	TGCGCCAGCAGCAGTGGACTACAGGGCAATGAGCAGTTCTTC
TRBV3-1/TRBV3-2	TRBD2	once	TRBJ2-4	CASSHQPGPGGNIQYF	TGTGCCAGCAGCCACCAACCAGGGCCGGGGGGAAACATTCAGTACTTC
TRBV5-1	TRBD1	NA	TRBJ2-7	CASARDREGSYEQYF	TGCGCCAGCGCTAGGGACAGGGAGGGCTCCTACGAGCAGTACTTC
TRBV4-1	NA	NA	TRBJ2-7	CASSQVSFVEWQYF	TGCGCCAGCAGCCAAGTGTCTTTTGTTGAGTGGCAGTACTTC
TRBV6-6	NA	NA	TRBJ1-5	CASSLQGSQPQHF	TGTGCCAGCAGTCTCCAGGGAAGTCAGCCCCAGCATTTT
TRBV5-6	TRBD1	NA	TRBJ1-1	CASSLVQGREVNTEAFF	TGTGCCAGCAGCTTGGTACAGGGGCGGGAGGTGAACACTGAAGCTTTCTTT
TRBV5-1	TRBD1	NA	TRBJ2-7	CASSGTAQSYEQYF	TGCGCCAGCAGCGGGACAGCTCAATCCTACGAGCAGTACTTC